The source of this TCR beta chain is a study of T cell responses to AZD1222 COVID-19 vaccine. This clone was seen repeatedly, ten times or more. TCRdb's table, derived via immunoSEQ multiplex PCR, lists solely in-frame clones and lacks some. Here the sample spans 110,000 or so clones, around 84% being singletons. After removal of 5 bases from V and 2 bases from J, the junction contained 3 bases not matched to a gene. CDR1 and CDR2 (germline): MNHEY, SVGAGI. This CDR3 has 15 residues. The V gene is TRBV6-5, the J gene TRBJ2-7, with 13 bases identical to TRBD2. This material consisted of peripheral blood, taken 28 days after the second AZD1222 dose. The TCR originated in an adult who received the AZD1222 COVID-19 vaccine. In DNA form, the CDR3 reads TGTGCCAGCAGTCCGGGACTAGCGGGGCCCTACGAGCAGTACTTC. It is translated as CASSPGLAGPYEQYF.